The entry below gives a single TCR beta chain sequence along with its context. The entry originates in a study of OX40 agonist ivuxolimab in advanced cancers. Study at large: Dose-escalation patients had hepatocellular carcinoma, melanoma, renal cell or head and neck cancer.

This table comes from immunoSEQ multiplex PCR, and its TCRdb copy is limited to in-frame clones, with some not included. This sample carries about 21,000 clones, roughly three quarters of them seen once, and the ten largest clones take less than 9.5%. Per germline, CDR1 LNHDA and CDR2 SQIVND (reference sequence). The CDR3 is 14 residues long. V dropped 9 bases and J dropped 4 bases, with 18 bases sitting between them. The TCR comes from an adult with an advanced solid tumor such as melanoma, head and neck, liver or kidney cancer. The chain uses TRBV19 and TRBJ1-1; tentative D call: TRBD1 (5 bases). The sample in question was CD4+ or CD8+ T cells sorted from blood, obtained in a trial of the OX40 agonist ivuxolimab. CDR3 protein: CASAARGVGTEAFF. Here the CDR3 DNA reads TGTGCCAGCGCCGCCCGGGGGGTGGGCACTGAAGCTTTCTTT.